This is a list of T cell receptor beta chains from one sample in a study of blood T cell repertoires in COVID-19. Assay used: immunoSEQ multiplex PCR; TCRdb lists only in-frame clones, some missing. The profile covers 85,000 to 90,000 clones, with more than 75% appearing a single time and approximately 1.2% taken by the ten largest. The sequenced sample consisted of peripheral blood. Every receptor here comes from a woman of 80 years or more with acute or convalescent COVID-19. The CDR3 runs from the conserved cysteine through the conserved F or W. Fields, in order: V gene, D gene, clone size, J gene, CDR3 protein, CDR3 DNA. D genes are given only for firm matches. Part of the rows lack a size; the others show once, few, many or a class for expanded clones.

TRBV5-1	.	few	TRBJ1-6	CASSVDSPLGNSPLHF	TGCGCCAGCAGTGTGGACTCCCCCCTCGGGAATTCACCCCTCCACTTT
TRBV27	TRBD1	.	TRBJ2-7	CASSPAFDRGSLYEQYF	TGTGCCAGCAGTCCAGCCTTTGACAGGGGCTCTCTCTACGAGCAGTACTTC
TRBV2	.	.	TRBJ1-5	CASSETRGQRHF	TGTGCCAGCAGCGAGACGAGGGGACAAAGGCATTTT
TRBV10-2	TRBD1	.	TRBJ1-4	CASSETGTGGEKLFF	TGCGCCAGCAGTGAAACCGGGACAGGGGGAGAAAAACTGTTTTTT
TRBV7-8	.	.	TRBJ2-3	CASSSGQLFSDTQYF	TGTGCCAGCAGCTCGGGTCAGCTCTTTTCAGATACGCAGTATTTT
TRBV5-1	TRBD2	.	TRBJ2-2	CASSSASGRTNTGELFF	TGCGCCAGCAGCAGTGCTAGCGGGAGGACGAACACCGGGGAGCTGTTTTTT
TRBV5-1	.	few	TRBJ2-1	CASSLQSSYNEQFF	TGCGCCAGCAGCTTACAGAGCTCCTACAATGAGCAGTTCTTC
TRBV5-1	.	.	TRBJ2-3	CASSFSPSGAANTPTDTQYF	TGCGCCAGCAGCTTTTCTCCATCAGGGGCGGCCAACACACCCACAGATACGCAGTATTTT
TRBV5-1	TRBD1	.	TRBJ2-1	CASSLLVSGTVFYNEQFF	TGCGCCAGCAGCTTGTTGGTTTCCGGGACAGTGTTCTACAATGAGCAGTTCTTC
TRBV7-2	.	.	TRBJ1-4	CASSFSGTHEKLFF	TGTGCCAGCAGCTTTTCAGGAACTCATGAAAAACTGTTTTTT
TRBV19	.	.	TRBJ1-2	CASSTSLGGPHGYTF	TGTGCCAGTAGTACCTCTCTCGGGGGGCCACATGGCTACACCTTC
TRBV5-1	.	.	TRBJ2-1	CASSLGFGRNEQFF	TGCGCCAGCAGCTTGGGGTTTGGTCGGAATGAGCAGTTCTTC
TRBV6-5	TRBD1	.	TRBJ2-2	CASRGDRGRTGELFF	TGTGCCAGCAGGGGGGACAGGGGGCGCACCGGGGAGCTGTTTTTT
TRBV18	.	.	TRBJ1-1	CASSPGNARGTNTEAFF	TGTGCCAGCTCACCGGGGAATGCTCGGGGGACGAACACTGAAGCTTTCTTT
TRBV5-8	TRBD1	.	TRBJ1-5	CASSFTEGGGNQPQHF	TGTGCCAGCAGCTTCACAGAAGGGGGCGGCAATCAGCCCCAGCATTTT
TRBV25-1	.	.	TRBJ1-6	CASRETSRENSPLHF	TGTGCCAGCAGGGAGACTTCGAGGGAAAATTCACCCCTCCACTTT
TRBV14	.	.	TRBJ1-1	CASSQNHIGTEAFF	TGTGCCAGCAGCCAAAATCATATCGGCACTGAAGCTTTCTTT
TRBV12-5	TRBD2	.	TRBJ2-2	CASGLERGGIPGELFF	TGTGCTAGTGGCCTGGAGCGGGGGGGCATCCCCGGGGAGCTGTTTTTT
TRBV6-1	.	once	TRBJ2-3	CASSEDWATQGDTQYF	TGTGCCAGCAGTGAAGATTGGGCAACACAAGGAGATACGCAGTATTTT
TRBV7-2	.	.	TRBJ2-5	CASSLSRGSETQYF	TGTGCCAGCAGCTTATCCAGGGGAAGCGAGACCCAGTACTTC
TRBV5-4	.	.	TRBJ1-1	CASSSPTDTEAFF	TGTGCCAGCAGCTCCCCGACAGACACTGAAGCTTTCTTT
TRBV28	TRBD1	.	TRBJ1-3	CASSYGTGGNTIYF	TGTGCCAGCAGTTATGGGACAGGCGGAAACACCATATATTTT
TRBV7-2	.	once	TRBJ2-7	CASSARAIGQNYYEQYF	TGTGCCAGCAGCGCGCGGGCCATAGGACAGAATTACTACGAGCAGTACTTC
TRBV3-1/TRBV3-2	TRBD2	.	TRBJ2-3	CASSQMAGGTDTQYF	TGTGCCAGCAGCCAAATGGCGGGGGGTACAGATACGCAGTATTTT
TRBV3-1/TRBV3-2	.	.	TRBJ2-6	CASSQSNRVGGANVLTF	TGTGCCAGCAGCCAATCGAACAGGGTAGGTGGGGCCAACGTCCTGACTTTC
TRBV9	TRBD1	.	TRBJ2-3	CASSADRIYTDTQYF	TGTGCCAGCAGCGCGGACAGGATATACACAGATACGCAGTATTTT
TRBV3-1/TRBV3-2	TRBD2	.	TRBJ2-1	CASDPGGGYNEQFF	TGTGCCAGCGACCCGGGGGGGGGCTACAATGAGCAGTTCTTC
TRBV5-6	TRBD1	.	TRBJ1-1	CASSLVGGQVNTEAFF	TGTGCCAGCAGCTTGGTGGGGGGACAGGTGAACACTGAAGCTTTCTTT
TRBV18	TRBD1	.	TRBJ2-2	CASSPQQGSINRPGELFF	TGTGCCAGCTCACCACAACAGGGGAGCATAAATCGTCCCGGGGAGCTGTTTTTT
TRBV29-1	.	.	TRBJ1-1	CSVETISQGRAFF	TGCAGCGTTGAAACCATCAGCCAGGGGAGAGCTTTCTTT
TRBV19	.	.	TRBJ1-4	CASWGGYLREKLFF	TGTGCCAGCTGGGGAGGCTACCTGCGAGAAAAACTGTTTTTT
TRBV2	TRBD2	once	TRBJ2-2	CASGPGTRGMTGELFF	TGTGCCAGCGGGCCCGGGACTAGAGGGATGACCGGGGAGCTGTTTTTT
TRBV11-2	.	.	TRBJ2-3	CASSLRQGSTDTQYF	TGTGCCAGCAGCTTACGGCAGGGCAGCACAGATACGCAGTATTTT
TRBV28	TRBD1	.	TRBJ1-1	CASRPGQGKAFF	TGTGCCAGCAGACCGGGACAGGGAAAAGCTTTCTTT
TRBV19	TRBD2	.	TRBJ2-5	CASSTRAGGPSETQYF	TGTGCCAGTAGTACCCGAGCGGGAGGGCCGTCAGAGACCCAGTACTTC
TRBV19	TRBD2	.	TRBJ2-1	CASSIDSRTSGRRHEQFF	TGTGCCAGTAGTATAGATTCCCGGACTAGCGGGAGGCGGCATGAGCAGTTCTTC